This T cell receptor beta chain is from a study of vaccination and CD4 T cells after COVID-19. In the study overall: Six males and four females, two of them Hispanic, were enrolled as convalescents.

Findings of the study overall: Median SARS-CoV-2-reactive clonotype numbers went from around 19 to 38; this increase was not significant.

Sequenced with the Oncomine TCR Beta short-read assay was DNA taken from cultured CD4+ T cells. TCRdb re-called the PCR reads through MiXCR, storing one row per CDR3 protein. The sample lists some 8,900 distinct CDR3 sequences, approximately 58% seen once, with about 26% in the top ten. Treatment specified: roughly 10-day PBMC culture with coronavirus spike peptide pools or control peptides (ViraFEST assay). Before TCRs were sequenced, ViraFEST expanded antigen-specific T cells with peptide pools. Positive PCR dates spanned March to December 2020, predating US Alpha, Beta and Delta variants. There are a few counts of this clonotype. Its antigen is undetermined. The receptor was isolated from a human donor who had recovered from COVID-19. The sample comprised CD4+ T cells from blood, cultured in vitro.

The CDR3 bases are TGTGCCACCAGTGACCCAACCCAGGGGCATCAGCCCCAGCATTTT. Amino acid sequence: CATSDPTQGHQPQHF. This chain joins TRBV24-1 and TRBJ1-5, with a weak D call TRBD1 (6 bases). V lost 4 bases to trimming and J lost 5 bases, with 14 bases between them. Per the germline V gene, CDR1 is KGHDR and CDR2 is SFDVKD. The CDR3 sequence is 15 residues long.